Listed below are T cell receptor beta chains from one sample, sequenced in a study of molecular identifiers for immune sequencing clone quantification. Using its own MiXCR run on the PCR reads, TCRdb lists one record per CDR3 protein. The sample includes about 35,000 distinct CDR3 sequences, over 15% seen only once; the top ten take 0.9% to 1.2%. Sequenced input: naive CD8+ T cells from blood, with Jurkat cell RNA spiked in. Every receptor here comes from a human donor in good health. Some libraries in this study had Jurkat cell RNA spiked in. Each CDR3 is given with its conserved first and last residue. Fields, in order: CDR3 length, clone size, D gene, V gene, J gene, CDR3 protein, CDR3 DNA. D genes are given only for firm matches. Expanded clones are given a class, and other clones once, few, many or no size at all.

>15|many|TRBD2|TRBV7-2|TRBJ2-1
CASSKLAGAYNEQFF
TGTGCCAGCAGCAAACTAGCGGGAGCCTACAATGAGCAGTTCTTC
>14|many|.|TRBV6-1|TRBJ2-1
CASSEELTYNEQFF
TGTGCCAGCAGTGAGGAACTAACCTACAATGAGCAGTTCTTC
>13|many|.|TRBV4-1|TRBJ2-7
CASSQDLGYEQYF
TGCGCCAGCAGCCAAGATCTGGGCTACGAGCAGTACTTC
>15|many|.|TRBV5-6|TRBJ2-2
CASSFEGVGAGELFF
TGTGCCAGCAGCTTTGAGGGAGTTGGAGCCGGGGAGCTGTTTTTT
>9|.|.|TRBV27|TRBJ1-1
CASSLRAFF
TGTGCCAGCAGTCTCCGAGCTTTCTTT
>16|medium-sized|.|TRBV6-5|TRBJ2-3
CASSYSIGMGTDTQYF
TGTGCCAGCAGTTACTCGATAGGGATGGGCACAGATACGCAGTATTTT
>17|.|TRBD2|TRBV4-3|TRBJ2-4
CASSQATSGRSGDIQYF
TGCGCCAGCAGCCAAGCCACTAGCGGGAGGTCCGGGGACATTCAGTACTTC
>13|many|TRBD1|TRBV24-1|TRBJ2-7
CATSDTGGYEQYF
TGTGCCACCAGTGATACAGGGGGCTACGAGCAGTACTTC
>14|many|.|TRBV27|TRBJ2-1
CASSLREPNNEQFF
TGTGCCAGCAGTTTAAGGGAACCCAACAATGAGCAGTTCTTC
>17|many|.|TRBV19|TRBJ2-3
CASSIELAVPSTDTQYF
TGTGCCAGTAGTATCGAGCTAGCCGTTCCTAGCACAGATACGCAGTATTTT
>14|many|.|TRBV3-1|TRBJ2-7
CASSLRTGAYEQYF
TGTGCCAGCAGCCTAAGGACCGGAGCCTACGAGCAGTACTTC
>14|few|.|TRBV11-2|TRBJ2-3
CASSLEGGTDTQYF
TGTGCCAGCAGCTTAGAGGGCGGCACAGATACGCAGTATTTT
>21|.|TRBD2|TRBV20-1|TRBJ2-4
CSASTPGAGEQNKLAKNIQYF
TGCAGTGCTTCGACACCCGGGGCGGGGGAGCAAAACAAATTAGCCAAAAACATTCAGTACTTC
>16|few|.|TRBV11-3|TRBJ2-7
CASFEEGGGLPHEQYF
TGTGCCAGCTTCGAAGAGGGGGGGGGCCTACCCCACGAGCAGTACTTC
>13|.|TRBD1|TRBV29-1|TRBJ2-1
CSVEESTGNEQFF
TGCAGCGTTGAAGAGTCGACAGGGAACGAGCAGTTCTTC
>14|few|.|TRBV10-2|TRBJ1-1
CASKQGWGNTEAFF
TGCGCCAGCAAACAGGGATGGGGGAACACTGAAGCTTTCTTT
>16|many|TRBD2|TRBV7-2|TRBJ2-3
CASSLVAGAYTDTQYF
TGTGCCAGCAGCTTAGTAGCGGGAGCCTACACAGATACGCAGTATTTT
>16|many|TRBD1|TRBV27|TRBJ2-7
CASSFSGQGFAYEQYF
TGTGCCAGCAGTTTTTCGGGACAGGGGTTCGCCTACGAGCAGTACTTC
>14|.|.|TRBV5-6|TRBJ2-7
CASSLGDISYEQYF
TGTGCCAGCAGCTTGGGGGACATCAGCTACGAGCAGTACTTC
>15|many|.|TRBV5-1|TRBJ1-1
CASSAWLDSNTEAFF
TGCGCCAGCAGCGCCTGGCTTGACTCGAACACTGAAGCTTTCTTT
>17|few|TRBD2|TRBV7-6|TRBJ2-3
CASSSSRGEKEVDTQYF
TGTGCCAGCAGCTCCTCGCGGGGGGAGAAGGAGGTAGATACGCAGTATTTT
>20|many|.|TRBV2|TRBJ2-7
CASSSGVRVNPAASENEQYF
TGTGCCAGTAGCTCGGGGGTTCGGGTCAACCCGGCGGCTAGCGAAAACGAGCAGTACTTC
>16|many|.|TRBV28|TRBJ2-7
CASRRSWGTGSYEQYF
TGTGCCAGCAGGCGGTCTTGGGGGACTGGGTCCTACGAGCAGTACTTC
>13|.|.|TRBV11-2|TRBJ2-7
CASSYGTNYEQYF
TGTGCCAGCAGCTACGGGACGAACTACGAGCAGTACTTC
>18|many|.|TRBV27|TRBJ2-6
CASSLFPGAPSGANVLTF
TGTGCCAGCAGTTTATTTCCGGGGGCCCCCTCTGGGGCCAACGTCCTGACTTTC
>15|many|TRBD2|TRBV29-1|TRBJ2-1
CSVEPSGRYYNEQFF
TGCAGCGTAGAACCTAGCGGGAGGTATTACAATGAGCAGTTCTTC
>15|many|.|TRBV19|TRBJ2-3
CASSIGTYRSDTQYF
TGTGCCAGTAGTATCGGGACTTACCGGTCAGATACGCAGTATTTT
>13|many|.|TRBV7-9|TRBJ1-1
CASSPGGLPEAFF
TGTGCCAGCAGCCCCGGCGGTCTTCCTGAAGCTTTCTTT
>12|many|.|TRBV7-9|TRBJ2-7
CASSEGTYEQYF
TGTGCCAGCAGCGAGGGAACCTACGAGCAGTACTTC
>14|.|TRBD1|TRBV19|TRBJ1-5
CASSPGTGDQPQHF
TGTGCCAGTAGCCCCGGGACAGGGGATCAGCCCCAGCATTTT
>11|many|.|TRBV7-2|TRBJ2-7
CASSSTYEQYF
TGTGCCAGCAGCTCTACCTACGAGCAGTACTTC
>16|few|TRBD1|TRBV7-6|TRBJ1-2
CASSLGMGQGAWGYTF
TGTGCCAGCAGCTTAGGCATGGGACAGGGGGCGTGGGGCTACACCTTC
>13|many|.|TRBV6-2/TRBV6-3|TRBJ1-1
CASSWIMNTEAFF
TGTGCCAGCAGTTGGATAATGAACACTGAAGCTTTCTTT
>13|.|.|TRBV3-1|TRBJ2-2
CASSQDSTGELFF
TGTGCCAGCAGCCAAGACTCGACCGGGGAGCTGTTTTTT
>15|.|.|TRBV6-5|TRBJ2-7
CASSQEDRDFYEQYF
TGTGCCAGCAGTCAAGAAGACAGGGACTTCTACGAGCAGTACTTC
>16|.|TRBD2|TRBV28|TRBJ2-1
CASTQLLAEPYNEQFF
TGTGCCAGCACCCAACTACTAGCGGAGCCCTACAATGAGCAGTTCTTC
>15|many|TRBD1|TRBV6-5|TRBJ1-5
CASSPYRDRNQPQHF
TGTGCCAGCAGCCCCTACCGGGACAGGAATCAGCCCCAGCATTTT
>15|few|.|TRBV4-1|TRBJ2-3
CASTRGVRSTDTQYF
TGCGCCAGCACCCGAGGGGTCCGAAGCACAGATACGCAGTATTTT
>14|many|.|TRBV5-6|TRBJ2-7
CASSLIGGGYEQYF
TGTGCCAGCAGCTTGATTGGGGGAGGATACGAGCAGTACTTC
>15|.|.|TRBV11-2|TRBJ1-3
CTSSPHRYSGNTIYF
TGTACCAGCAGCCCACACCGGTACTCTGGAAACACCATATATTTT
>13|many|.|TRBV19|TRBJ2-3
CASSSSYTDTQYF
TGTGCCAGTAGTTCAAGCTACACAGATACGCAGTATTTT
>14|.|TRBD2|TRBV5-3|TRBJ2-7
CASSWASGWYEQYF
TGTGCCAGCAGCTGGGCTAGCGGGTGGTACGAGCAGTACTTC
>16|many|TRBD2|TRBV7-3|TRBJ2-1
CASSAGLAGGPDEQFF
TGTGCCAGCAGCGCGGGACTAGCGGGAGGGCCTGACGAGCAGTTCTTC
>15|.|.|TRBV7-3|TRBJ1-2
CASSLLGTPNSDYTF
TGTGCAAGCAGCTTACTCGGGACACCAAACTCCGACTACACCTTC
>15|many|.|TRBV27|TRBJ2-7
CASSLRRGTAYEQYF
TGTGCCAGCAGTTTACGGCGGGGAACAGCTTACGAGCAGTACTTC